Reported below is one T cell receptor beta chain. The sample originates from a study of blood T cell repertoires in COVID-19. Study background: Sources were T cells, B-cell-depleted T cells, or PBMCs; the material itself was cDNA or gDNA.

The protocol was immunoSEQ multiplex PCR, while the TCRdb copy is restricted to in-frame clones and leaves out a portion. Among 180,000 or so clones listed, about 88% were seen once. The CDR3 consists of 14 residues. In germline, CDR1 is SEHNR, CDR2 FQNEAQ (reference sequence). V trimming: 3 bases; J trimming: 12 bases; junction bases outside the gene matches: 8. V is TRBV7-9 and J is TRBJ2-1, with TRBD2 identical over 10 bases. The clonotype originates from a man between 18 and 35 years old with acute or convalescent COVID-19. The specimen was peripheral blood. The DNA of the CDR3 is TGTGCCAGCAGCTTGCCCAGTTTAGCGGGGGGGCAGTTCTTC. Translating gives CASSLPSLAGGQFF.